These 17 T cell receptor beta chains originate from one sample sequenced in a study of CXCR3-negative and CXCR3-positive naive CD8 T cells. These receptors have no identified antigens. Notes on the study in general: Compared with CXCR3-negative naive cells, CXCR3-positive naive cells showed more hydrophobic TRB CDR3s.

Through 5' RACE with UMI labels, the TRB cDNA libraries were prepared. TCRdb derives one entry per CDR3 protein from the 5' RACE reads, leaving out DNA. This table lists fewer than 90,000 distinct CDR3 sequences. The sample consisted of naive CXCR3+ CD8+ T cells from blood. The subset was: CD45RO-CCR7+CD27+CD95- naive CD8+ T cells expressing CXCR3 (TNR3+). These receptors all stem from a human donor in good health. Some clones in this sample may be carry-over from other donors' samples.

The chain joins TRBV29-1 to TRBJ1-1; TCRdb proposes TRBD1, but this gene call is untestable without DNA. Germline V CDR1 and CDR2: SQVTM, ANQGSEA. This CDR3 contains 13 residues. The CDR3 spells CSAREGAGTEAFF.

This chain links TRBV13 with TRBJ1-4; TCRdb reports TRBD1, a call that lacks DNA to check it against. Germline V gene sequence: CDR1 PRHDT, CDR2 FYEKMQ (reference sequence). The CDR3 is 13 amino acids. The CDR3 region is CASSLGTGEKLFF.

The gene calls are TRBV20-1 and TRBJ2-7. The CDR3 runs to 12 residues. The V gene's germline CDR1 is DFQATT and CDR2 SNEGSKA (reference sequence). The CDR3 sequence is CSVRGSSHEQYF.

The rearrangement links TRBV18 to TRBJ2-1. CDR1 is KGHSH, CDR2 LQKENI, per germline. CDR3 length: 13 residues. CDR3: CASSPPGDNEQFF.

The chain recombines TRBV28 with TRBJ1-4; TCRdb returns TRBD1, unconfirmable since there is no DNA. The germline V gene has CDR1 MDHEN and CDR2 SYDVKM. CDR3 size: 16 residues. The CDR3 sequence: CASSPGLRTTNEKLFF.

The CDR3 loop is CASSLDAVREQFF. The chain links TRBV12-3 or TRBV12-4 to TRBJ2-1. This CDR3 has 13 residues.

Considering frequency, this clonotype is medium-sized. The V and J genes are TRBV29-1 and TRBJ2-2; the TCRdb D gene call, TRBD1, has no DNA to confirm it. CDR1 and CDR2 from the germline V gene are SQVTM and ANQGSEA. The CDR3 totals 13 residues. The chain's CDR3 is CSVVQEDTGELFF.

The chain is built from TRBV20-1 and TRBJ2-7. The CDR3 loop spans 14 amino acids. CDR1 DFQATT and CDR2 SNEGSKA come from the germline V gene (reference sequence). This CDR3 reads CSARDLKGPYEQYF.

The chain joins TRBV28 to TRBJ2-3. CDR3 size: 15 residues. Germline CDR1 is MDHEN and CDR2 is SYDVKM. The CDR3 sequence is CASRELRRSTDTQYF.

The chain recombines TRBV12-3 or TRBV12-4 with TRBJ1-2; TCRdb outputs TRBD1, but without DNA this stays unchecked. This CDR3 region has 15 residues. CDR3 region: CASSYSPGARMGYTF.

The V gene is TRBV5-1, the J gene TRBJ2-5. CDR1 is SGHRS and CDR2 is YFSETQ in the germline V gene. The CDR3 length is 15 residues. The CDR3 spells CASSLAVASGETQYF.

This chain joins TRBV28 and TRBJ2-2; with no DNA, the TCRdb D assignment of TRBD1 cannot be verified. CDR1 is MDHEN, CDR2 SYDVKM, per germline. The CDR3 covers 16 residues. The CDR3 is CASSFPERENTGELFF.

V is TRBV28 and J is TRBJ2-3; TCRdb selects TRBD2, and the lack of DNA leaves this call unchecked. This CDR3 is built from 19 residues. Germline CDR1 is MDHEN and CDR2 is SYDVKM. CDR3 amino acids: CASSSDSGLAGTSTDTQYF.

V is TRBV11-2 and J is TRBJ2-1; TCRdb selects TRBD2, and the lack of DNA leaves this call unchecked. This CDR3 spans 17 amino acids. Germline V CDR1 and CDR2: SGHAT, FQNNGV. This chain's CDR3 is CASSLRSWTSGENEQFF.

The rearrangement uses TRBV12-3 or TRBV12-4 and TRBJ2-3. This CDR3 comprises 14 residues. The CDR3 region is CASNWNSGTDTQYF.

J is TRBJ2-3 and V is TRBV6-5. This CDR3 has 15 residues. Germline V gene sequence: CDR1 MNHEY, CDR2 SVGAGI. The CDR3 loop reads CASSYTSDSTDTQYF.

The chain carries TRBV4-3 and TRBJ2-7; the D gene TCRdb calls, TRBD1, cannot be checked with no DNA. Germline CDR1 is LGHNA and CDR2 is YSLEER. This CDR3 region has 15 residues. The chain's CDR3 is CASSQWRGQSYEQYF.